These 6 T cell receptor beta chains came from one sample sequenced in a study of blood T cell repertoires in COVID-19. Here immunoSEQ multiplex PCR was the method, and the copy in TCRdb shows in-frame clones only, minus some. Among roughly 400,000 clones, just under 90% were seen once, and the ten largest hold approximately 9.3%. Sample: PBMCs or T cells enriched from blood (not recorded which). The receptors were sampled from a woman aged 45-65 years who had recovered from COVID-19.

The rearrangement uses TRBV6-1 and TRBJ2-1; TRBD2 matches 8 bases. This CDR3 contains 16 residues. Germline V gives CDR1 MNHNS, CDR2 SASEGT. Trimming removed 2 bases from V and 1 base from J; junction bases left unmatched: 4. The CDR3 bases are TGTGCCAGCAGTGAACCCTTAGCGGGATCCTACAATGAGCAGTTCTTC. Residues: CASSEPLAGSYNEQFF.

The rearrangement joins TRBV30 to TRBJ2-7, with D possibly being TRBD1 (6 bases). Trimming stripped 3 bases from V and 0 bases from J, with 9 bases between. The CDR3 totals 13 residues. CDR1 is GTSNPN and CDR2 is SVGIG in the germline V gene (reference sequence). In nucleotides, the CDR3 is TGTGCCTGGAGCCAGGACAGCTCCTACGAGCAGTACTTC. Its protein product is CAWSQDSSYEQYF.

The chain uses TRBV7-9 and TRBJ1-2, with a tentative D call TRBD1 (6 bases). Germline CDR1 SEHNR, CDR2 FQNEAQ (reference sequence). V was cut by 5 bases and J by 1 base, with 8 bases left in between. This CDR3 has 13 amino acids. The CDR3 bases are TGTGCCAGCAGCGGACAGCGTAACTATGGCTACACCTTC. This encodes CASSGQRNYGYTF.

The V gene is TRBV19, the J gene TRBJ1-2, with 7 bases fitting TRBD1. The V segment lost 1 base and the J segment 4 bases; nucleotides outside the gene matches: 15. Germline lookup yields CDR1 LNHDA and CDR2 SQIVND (reference sequence). The CDR3 totals 18 residues. The CDR3 reads CASSIGISGTDSVYGYTF. In DNA, the CDR3 is TGTGCCAGTAGTATAGGGATTTCGGGGACAGATTCCGTCTATGGCTACACCTTC.

The chain uses TRBV28 and TRBJ1-1, with no clear D. The CDR3 is 13 amino acids. Germline V CDR1 and CDR2: MDHEN, SYDVKM. Trimming took off 7 bases at V and 0 bases at J, with 9 bases between the two ends. CDR3 bases: TGTGCCAGCACCTCACTTGTGAACACTGAAGCTTTCTTT. As protein: CASTSLVNTEAFF.

The CDR3 region is CASSVDGASTDTQYF. The CDR3 bases are TGTGCCAGCAGCGTAGACGGTGCTAGCACAGATACGCAGTATTTT. The gene calls are TRBV9 and TRBJ2-3; D gene unclear. V lost 0 bases and J 0 bases, leaving 8 bases between the germline ends. Germline-derived CDR1 and CDR2 are SGDLS and YYNGEE. This CDR3 contains 15 residues.